Described below is a single T cell receptor (beta chain) sequence and its context. This clone showed up just a few times. There is no known antigen for this receptor. No base qualities exist here, and no much larger clone lies one base off it. The sample is drawn from a study of shared clonotypes between healthy human individuals (dated by TCRdb to about 2020). Regarding the research as a whole: The cohort comprised two women and a few men aged 18 to 49 years. For each donor, CD4 naive and CD4 memory were each given three plates, CD8 naive was given two plates, and CD8 memory was given one plate. To estimate repertoire size and how much clonotype sharing occurs between individuals, the study deeply sequenced the blood TCR repertoires of five healthy adults. To increase sequencing depth and limit assay-specific biases, different laboratories used diverse techniques to prepare libraries and sequence TCR repertoires. Between about 0.94 and 8.9 billion PBMCs per donor were obtained by leukapheresis. Overall results and qualifications from the work: Naive subsets generally had larger estimated clonotype richness than memory subsets did. Incomplete sequencing was indicated by rarefaction of sorted-subset datasets, despite the large sequencing depth. Only blood was sampled, and tissue TCR repertoires likely differ from those in blood. Higher generation probabilities were observed for clonotypes shared by all four sorted-subset donors than for non-shared clonotypes. Across a few donors, roughly 5% of naive CD4, 3% to 4% of naive CD8, about 2.3% of memory CD4, and under 0.45% of memory CD8 clonotypes were shared. Because the study included only a small number of donors, the genetic and exposure-history diversity represented was limited. Based on pairwise subsampling, the degree of clonotype sharing among donors was expected to be affected by sequencing depth.

Using the deep immunoSEQ assay, multiplex PCR amplified TCR CDR3 regions from genomic DNA. For each cell subset, the extracted genomic DNA was distributed evenly across all wells of several immunoSEQ 96-well plates, and each plate served as one replicate. Each replicate PCR for sorted subsets received about 220 ng genomic DNA, equal to some 32,000 T cell genomes. The purified libraries were quantified using a Qubit 3.0 fluorometer, sized with a Bioanalyzer 2100, and then quantified again using the KAPA Library Quantification kit. Every immunoSEQ 96-well plate was sequenced on a separate single-read 150-cycle Illumina NextSeq 550 flow cell. On the study's bioinformatics: Because the immunoSEQ output held only junctional sequences and lacked quality scores, the filtering could not match the filtering applied to full-length reads. Sequences were annotated with PyIR, a Python wrapper for IgBLAST v1.9, and V/J genes and CDR3 were assigned using IMGT germline references. Reads were removed for weak V/J assignments (E-value above 1e-6), missing CDR3, stop codons, out-of-frame junctions, or ambiguous translated residues. V3J clonotypes were defined as sequences sharing an identical inferred V gene, J gene, and CDR3 amino acid sequence. Percentage overlap between repertoires was calculated by dividing the number of shared unique clonotypes by the size of the smaller repertoire. RTK rarefaction, the Chao1 estimator, and Recon v2.1 estimates of unobserved clonotypes were used to assess repertoire richness. OLGA was used to compute generation probabilities for all TCRbeta clonotypes that the gDNA method yielded from a few donors. The clones in this table, taken by TCRdb from immuneACCESS, are in-frame only. Not every clone is retained; where verified, under half of the shortfall comes from an unresolved V gene, and the cause of the rest is unknown. That table supplies the V and J calls and clone size; D and trimming were determined from the DNA. This sample is represented by millions of clones; more than 85% of them were singletons. Clones ranked in the top ten supply roughly 1.8% of the sample.

The germline V gene (reference sequence) yields SEHNR for CDR1 and FQNEAQ for CDR2. The junction carries 13 bases between V and J, which are trimmed by 8 bases and 0 bases respectively. The CDR3 starts with the cysteine, ends with the phenylalanine, and has 14 residues. This entry keeps only the CDR3 DNA: 42 bases, framed from base 1. For the CD8 naive samples, CD45RO-negative cells were positively selected for CCR7, yielding a CD45RA+CCR7+ population from which TemRA cells were excluded. Healthy HIV-negative adults with no recently reported acute infections or vaccinations were included as donors. Every donor was a Caucasian adult residing in Nashville, Tennessee, USA. Blood was obtained by leukapheresis, after which PBMCs were separated by Ficoll-Histopaque density gradient centrifugation and cryopreserved in liquid nitrogen vapor phase. Analytical flow cytometry was used to check the purity and quantity of every magnetically sorted T cell population. Genomic DNA was isolated from each sorted fraction and quantified by UV absorbance on a Nanodrop 2000c.

Specimen: naive CD8+ T cells from PBMCs. The cell subset or site label corresponds to: CD45RA+CCR7+. This receptor was identified in a young man in good health. Some clones in this sample may be carry-over from other donors' samples. The sequence links TRBV7-9 to TRBJ1-1, with the D gene not confidently named. Read as DNA, the sequence is TGTGCCAGCCGAGGCGGCGCCGTGAACACTGAAGCTTTCTTT. It codes for CASRGGAVNTEAFF.